The rows below give T cell receptor beta chains drawn from one sample of a study of T cell changes during pregnancy in multiple sclerosis. Method: immunoSEQ multiplex PCR; TCRdb's copy keeps in-frame clones and lacks some. The sample yields under 50,000 clones, about 88% seen once. This material consisted of CD8+ T cells from peripheral blood mononuclear cells, taken in the first trimester of pregnancy. These receptors all stem from a female donor with multiple sclerosis, enrolled in a pregnancy study. CDR3s include the opening cysteine and the closing phenylalanine or tryptophan. Fields, in order: clone size, J gene, D gene, V gene, CDR3 DNA, CDR3 protein. D genes are given only for firm matches. Size is omitted from some rows. Given values are once, few, many or a class for expanded clones.

>.|TRBJ2-7|TRBD1|TRBV6-5
TGTGCCAGCAGTACACCAGGGACAGACCCCGAGCAGTACTTC
CASSTPGTDPEQYF
>.|TRBJ1-2|.|TRBV18
TGTGCCAGCTCACCAGGGACATACCTGGGACATGGCTACACCTTC
CASSPGTYLGHGYTF
>.|TRBJ2-3|.|TRBV4-1
TGCGCCACGCGGGGCGCTGATACGCAGTATTTT
CATRGADTQYF
>.|TRBJ2-1|TRBD1|TRBV5-1
TGCGCCAGCAGCCCGGGACAGGAATACAATGAGCAGTTCTTC
CASSPGQEYNEQFF
>.|TRBJ2-2|.|TRBV4-1
TGCGCCAGCAGCCTAGCCCCGGTCCCGAACACCGGGGAGCTGTTTTTT
CASSLAPVPNTGELFF
>.|TRBJ2-3|.|TRBV14
TGTGCCAGCAGCCAAGTAATGAACAGCTATGGCCGGGATACGCAGTATTTT
CASSQVMNSYGRDTQYF
>.|TRBJ1-1|TRBD1|TRBV6-1
TGTGCCAGCAGTGAAAGGACAGGGGCCACTGAAGCTTTCTTT
CASSERTGATEAFF
>once|TRBJ2-2|TRBD1|TRBV7-3
TGTGCCAGCAGCCCGACAGGGATGTTTGGGGAGCTGTTTTTT
CASSPTGMFGELFF
>.|TRBJ2-7|.|TRBV5-6
TGTGCCAGCAGCTTCTCAGGGTTTTTTTTCGAGCAGTACTTC
CASSFSGFFFEQYF
>once|TRBJ2-4|.|TRBV10-1
TGCGCCAGCAGACCCCCTAAGGGGGCCAAAAACATTCAGTACTTC
CASRPPKGAKNIQYF
>.|TRBJ1-1|.|TRBV21-1
TGTGCCAGCAGCAATCGGAGGGGGACAGGGGTTCGGAACACTGAAGCTTTCTTT
CASSNRRGTGVRNTEAFF
>.|TRBJ1-2|.|TRBV27
TGTGCCAGCAGTTTTGGGCAGGGTAACGGCTACACCTTC
CASSFGQGNGYTF
>.|TRBJ2-3|TRBD2|TRBV4-3
TGCGCCAGCAGCCAAGGACTAGCGGGGGGGGCAGATACGCAGTATTTT
CASSQGLAGGADTQYF
>once|TRBJ2-1|TRBD2|TRBV7-9
TGTGCCAGCAGCTTTGAGCGGGGGGTCTACAATGAGCAGTTCTTC
CASSFERGVYNEQFF
>.|TRBJ1-6|TRBD1|TRBV5-6
TGTGCCAGCAGCGCAGGGGGCCGAAATTCACCCCTCCACTTT
CASSAGGRNSPLHF
>.|TRBJ2-2|TRBD2|TRBV5-6
TGTGCCAGCAGCTGGGGGGGCACCGGGGAGCTGTTTTTT
CASSWGGTGELFF
>.|TRBJ2-7|.|TRBV7-2
TGTGCCAGCAGCTCGGACAGCTCCTACGAGCAGTACTTC
CASSSDSSYEQYF
>.|TRBJ2-7|TRBD2|TRBV5-1
TGCGCCAGCAGCTTGGAGGGACTACCCCCGGGGAGGGAGCAGTACTTC
CASSLEGLPPGREQYF
>.|TRBJ1-1|.|TRBV7-9
TGTGCCAGCAGCTACACGGGGGGGGGCACTGAAGCTTTCTTT
CASSYTGGGTEAFF
>.|TRBJ2-5|TRBD2|TRBV5-5
TGTGCCAGCAGTCCCGCGAGGGCCGGGGAGGGAGAGACCCAGTACTTC
CASSPARAGEGETQYF
>.|TRBJ2-7|.|TRBV13
TGTGCCAGCAGCCCCCCGGCGGTTAGCTCCTACGAGCAGTACTTC
CASSPPAVSSYEQYF
>.|TRBJ2-3|TRBD2|TRBV7-3
TGTGCCAGCAGGGATAGCGGGGGTTTTGGTACAGATACGCAGTATTTT
CASRDSGGFGTDTQYF
>.|TRBJ1-3|.|TRBV21-1
TGTGCCAGCAGCACGGCAGCCGGGACAGGGAAGGGAAATGGAAACACCATATATTTT
CASSTAAGTGKGNGNTIYF
>.|TRBJ2-7|TRBD1|TRBV4-3
TGCGCCAGCAGCCAAGGCGAACCGGGACAGGGCCCCTACGAGCAGTACTTC
CASSQGEPGQGPYEQYF
>.|TRBJ2-3|.|TRBV5-5
TGTGCCAGCACCGACGGGGTCACAGATACGCAGTATTTT
CASTDGVTDTQYF
>.|TRBJ2-7|.|TRBV7-9
TGTGCCAGCAGCTCCTGGGGGCGTTACGAGCAGTACTTC
CASSSWGRYEQYF
>.|TRBJ2-7|TRBD2|TRBV7-6
TGTGCCAGCAGCTTTACTAGCGGGGGGACCTACGAGCAGTACTTC
CASSFTSGGTYEQYF
>.|TRBJ1-2|.|TRBV23-1
TGCGCCAGCATCAGCCGGGACACTACCTATGGCTACACCTTC
CASISRDTTYGYTF
>.|TRBJ1-1|.|TRBV11-2
TGTGCCAGCAGCTTAGCGGTCCAGGTGGGCACTGAAGCTTTCTTT
CASSLAVQVGTEAFF
>.|TRBJ2-7|.|TRBV5-6
TGTGCCAGCAGCTTTGGGGGGAGCTCCTACGAGCAGTACTTC
CASSFGGSSYEQYF
>.|TRBJ2-5|TRBD1|TRBV10-3
TGTGCCATCAGTGACCCGGGACAGGCCCAAGAGACCCAGTACTTC
CAISDPGQAQETQYF
>.|TRBJ2-4|.|TRBV11-2
TGTGCCAGCAGCTTGAAAAACCGGGACATAGGGGATATTCAGTACTTC
CASSLKNRDIGDIQYF
>.|TRBJ2-1|.|TRBV4-1
TGCGCCAGCAGCCAAGGGCAGGGGGGAGACAATGAGCAGTTCTTC
CASSQGQGGDNEQFF
>.|TRBJ2-7|.|TRBV18
TGTGCCAGCTCACCACCGTCAGTAGCCCTCGGCGAGCAGTACTTC
CASSPPSVALGEQYF
>.|TRBJ2-2|TRBD2|TRBV7-9
TGTGCCAGCAGCTCCAGGGTAGCGGGGGTCCTATCCGGGGAGCTGTTTTTT
CASSSRVAGVLSGELFF
>medium-sized|TRBJ1-1|.|TRBV6-1
TGTGCCAGCAGTCGAGTCCCCGTGGACACTGAAGCTTTCTTT
CASSRVPVDTEAFF
>once|TRBJ2-5|TRBD2|TRBV5-4
TGTGCCAGCAGCCCTGGACTAGCGGGTCAAGAGACCCAGTACTTC
CASSPGLAGQETQYF
>.|TRBJ2-1|TRBD1|TRBV4-1
TGCGCCAGCAGCCAAATGCCAGGGGGTGAGCAGTTCTTC
CASSQMPGGEQFF
>.|TRBJ1-6|.|TRBV5-6
TGTGCCAGCAGCGACGGATACCGGGATTATAATTCACCCCTCCACTTT
CASSDGYRDYNSPLHF
>.|TRBJ1-1|.|TRBV7-9
TGTGCCAGCGGACAGTTGAACACTGAAGCTTTCTTT
CASGQLNTEAFF
>.|TRBJ2-7|.|TRBV4-1
TGCGCCAGCAGCCAAGAGGAGGGAGGAGGACTCGAGCAGTACTTC
CASSQEEGGGLEQYF
>.|TRBJ2-7|TRBD1|TRBV6-6
TGTGCCAGCAGTTGGACCGGGACAGGGGCCGAGCAGTACTTC
CASSWTGTGAEQYF
>once|TRBJ2-3|.|TRBV6-1
TGTGCCAGCAGTGACGAGTGGGCGTCGGATACGCAGTATTTT
CASSDEWASDTQYF
>.|TRBJ1-3|TRBD1|TRBV7-9
TGTGCCAGCAGCCTGCCCGGGACAGAAGGAAACACCATATATTTT
CASSLPGTEGNTIYF
>.|TRBJ1-2|TRBD1|TRBV5-6
TGTGCCAGCAGCTTGGGACAGGGCAATGGCTACACCTTC
CASSLGQGNGYTF
>.|TRBJ1-1|.|TRBV5-6
TGTGCCAGCAGCTTAGGGACTCTGAACACTGAAGCTTTCTTT
CASSLGTLNTEAFF
>.|TRBJ2-7|TRBD1|TRBV4-3
TGCGCCAGCAGCCAAGGGGACAGCCACGAGCAGTACTTC
CASSQGDSHEQYF
>.|TRBJ2-4|TRBD2|TRBV13
TGTGCCAGCAGCACGGGACTAGCGGGGTTTGAAAACATTCAGTACTTC
CASSTGLAGFENIQYF
>once|TRBJ1-2|TRBD1|TRBV4-2
TGTGCCAGCAGCCAAACAGGGGGAGGTGACTATGGCTACACCTTC
CASSQTGGGDYGYTF
>.|TRBJ1-3|.|TRBV7-3
TGTGCCAGCAGCTTAACTCCGGTCTCCTCCTCTGGAAACACCATATATTTT
CASSLTPVSSSGNTIYF
>.|TRBJ2-1|.|TRBV9
TGTGCCAGCAGCGACCCCAGAGGTCCCTACAATGAGCAGTTCTTC
CASSDPRGPYNEQFF
>.|TRBJ1-3|.|TRBV7-2
TGTGCCAGCAGCTTAAATTCAGGGCTGGCTGGAAACACCATATATTTT
CASSLNSGLAGNTIYF